The rows below give T cell receptor beta chains drawn from one sample of a study of shared clonotypes between healthy human individuals. Assay: immunoSEQ multiplex PCR; the TCRdb copy retains only in-frame clones and omits some. The data contain around 2.1 million clones, roughly 91% of them singletons. Sequenced sample: naive CD8+ T cells from PBMCs. The receptors originated from a man younger than 30 in good health. Some clones in this sample may be carry-over from other donors' samples. The CDR3 runs from the conserved cysteine through the conserved F or W. A D gene is named only where the DNA matches it firmly. Only part of the rows carry a size: once, few, many, or a class if the clone is expanded.

clone_size: NA; j_call: TRBJ1-2; v_call: TRBV4-1; d_call: NA; cdr3_aa: CASSQPNYAVRGYTF; cdr3_nt: TGCGCCAGCAGCCAACCTAACTACGCCGTGAGGGGCTACACCTTC
clone_size: once; j_call: TRBJ2-3; v_call: TRBV18; d_call: NA; cdr3_aa: CASSPLGAALTDTQYF; cdr3_nt: TGTGCCAGCTCACCTCTGGGAGCGGCACTCACAGATACGCAGTATTTT
clone_size: NA; j_call: TRBJ2-3; v_call: TRBV7-8; d_call: TRBD2; cdr3_aa: CASSLVVSGRDTQYF; cdr3_nt: TGTGCCAGCAGCTTAGTTGTTAGCGGGAGGGATACGCAGTATTTT
clone_size: NA; j_call: TRBJ2-1; v_call: TRBV27; d_call: NA; cdr3_aa: CASSPIGSSYNEQFF; cdr3_nt: TGTGCCAGCAGCCCGATCGGGAGCTCCTACAATGAGCAGTTCTTC
clone_size: few; j_call: TRBJ1-2; v_call: TRBV4-1; d_call: NA; cdr3_aa: CASSPHSGGPDSTF; cdr3_nt: TGCGCCAGCAGCCCTCATTCTGGGGGCCCCGACAGTACTTTC
clone_size: NA; j_call: TRBJ2-2; v_call: TRBV28; d_call: NA; cdr3_aa: CASSSRGRAGELFF; cdr3_nt: TGTGCCAGCAGTTCCCGTGGCCGGGCCGGGGAGCTGTTTTTT
clone_size: NA; j_call: TRBJ2-3; v_call: TRBV29-1; d_call: NA; cdr3_aa: CSVEADGRPQYF; cdr3_nt: TGCAGCGTTGAAGCGGACGGCCGTCCGCAGTATTTT
clone_size: NA; j_call: TRBJ2-1; v_call: TRBV2; d_call: TRBD2; cdr3_aa: CASSASGRESYNEQFF; cdr3_nt: TGTGCCAGCAGCGCGAGCGGGAGGGAGTCCTACAATGAGCAGTTCTTC
clone_size: NA; j_call: TRBJ1-3; v_call: TRBV7-8; d_call: TRBD1; cdr3_aa: CASRTEGASGNTIYF; cdr3_nt: TGTGCCAGCAGGACGGAGGGGGCGTCGGGAAACACCATATATTTT
clone_size: NA; j_call: TRBJ2-1; v_call: TRBV7-2; d_call: TRBD2; cdr3_aa: CASSSALAGGPHYNEQFF; cdr3_nt: TGTGCCAGCAGCTCCGCCCTAGCGGGAGGCCCTCACTACAATGAGCAGTTCTTC
clone_size: few; j_call: TRBJ1-1; v_call: TRBV12-5; d_call: TRBD1; cdr3_aa: CASGQGTEAFF; cdr3_nt: TGTGCTAGTGGACAGGGGACGGAAGCTTTCTTT
clone_size: NA; j_call: TRBJ2-3; v_call: TRBV27; d_call: TRBD2; cdr3_aa: CASSLSPSGSTDTQYF; cdr3_nt: TGTGCCAGCAGTTTAAGTCCTAGCGGGAGCACAGATACGCAGTATTTT
clone_size: NA; j_call: TRBJ2-3; v_call: TRBV2; d_call: TRBD2; cdr3_aa: CASRRLAGGTDTQYF; cdr3_nt: TGTGCCAGCAGACGGTTAGCGGGAGGCACAGATACGCAGTATTTT
clone_size: NA; j_call: TRBJ2-3; v_call: TRBV7-6; d_call: NA; cdr3_aa: CASSLSPFTDTQYF; cdr3_nt: TGTGCCAGCAGCTTATCTCCGTTCACAGATACGCAGTATTTT
clone_size: once; j_call: TRBJ1-2; v_call: TRBV27; d_call: NA; cdr3_aa: CASSLSAGGRPDGYTF; cdr3_nt: TGTGCCAGCAGTTTATCGGCGGGAGGGAGACCGGATGGCTACACCTTC
clone_size: NA; j_call: TRBJ2-5; v_call: TRBV7-9; d_call: NA; cdr3_aa: CASSTRDIRPETQYF; cdr3_nt: TGTGCCAGCAGCACCCGGGACATCCGACCAGAGACCCAGTACTTC
clone_size: NA; j_call: TRBJ2-2; v_call: TRBV10-1; d_call: TRBD2; cdr3_aa: CASSPLAGTGELFF; cdr3_nt: TGCGCCAGCAGCCCCCTAGCGGGCACCGGGGAGCTGTTTTTT
clone_size: NA; j_call: TRBJ1-2; v_call: TRBV10-3; d_call: NA; cdr3_aa: CAISESNTLGRLSSYGYTF; cdr3_nt: TGTGCCATCAGTGAGTCGAACACCCTAGGGCGGCTCTCGTCCTATGGCTACACCTTC
clone_size: NA; j_call: TRBJ2-7; v_call: TRBV7-9; d_call: TRBD2; cdr3_aa: CASSAPGLAGSYEQYF; cdr3_nt: TGTGCCAGCAGCGCCCCGGGACTAGCGGGATCCTACGAGCAGTACTTC
clone_size: NA; j_call: TRBJ1-1; v_call: TRBV19; d_call: NA; cdr3_aa: CASSPYRAGLNTEAFF; cdr3_nt: TGTGCCAGTAGCCCCTACCGGGCAGGGCTGAACACTGAAGCTTTCTTT
clone_size: once; j_call: TRBJ2-3; v_call: TRBV19; d_call: NA; cdr3_aa: CASSIDQRGDTQYF; cdr3_nt: TGTGCCAGTAGTATCGATCAGCGCGGAGATACGCAGTATTTT
clone_size: NA; j_call: TRBJ1-2; v_call: TRBV29-1; d_call: NA; cdr3_aa: CSVEDRTNYGYTF; cdr3_nt: TGCAGCGTTGAAGACCGAACTAACTATGGCTACACCTTC
clone_size: few; j_call: TRBJ2-1; v_call: TRBV19; d_call: NA; cdr3_aa: CASSVLGAYNEQFF; cdr3_nt: TGTGCCAGTAGTGTTCTCGGAGCCTACAATGAGCAGTTCTTC
clone_size: NA; j_call: TRBJ1-1; v_call: TRBV2; d_call: NA; cdr3_aa: CARKEPGYGTEAFF; cdr3_nt: TGTGCCCGTAAGGAGCCGGGTTACGGCACTGAAGCTTTCTTT